A selection of T cell receptor beta chains follows, all from one sample in a study of T cells in Graves' hyperthyroidism and ophthalmopathy. TCRdb analysed the multiplex PCR reads with MiXCR anew, one entry per CDR3 protein. The table has under 400,000 distinct CDR3 sequences, over 11% seen once. Sequenced input: blood. The receptors were gathered from a woman aged 55-69 years with Graves' hyperthyroidism. The CDR3 runs from the conserved cysteine through the conserved F or W. Each record gives: clone size, V gene, J gene, D gene, CDR3 protein, CDR3 DNA. A D gene is named only where the DNA matches it firmly. Only part of the rows carry a size: once, few, many, or a class if the clone is expanded.

clone_size: many; v_call: TRBV5-1; j_call: TRBJ2-2; d_call: -; cdr3_aa: CASSQQGNTGELFF; cdr3_nt: TGCGCCAGCAGTCAACAGGGAAACACCGGGGAGCTGTTTTTT
clone_size: -; v_call: TRBV5-1; j_call: TRBJ1-4; d_call: -; cdr3_aa: CASSSDAATNEKLFF; cdr3_nt: TGCGCCAGCAGCTCAGACGCGGCAACTAATGAAAAACTGTTTTTT
clone_size: many; v_call: TRBV19; j_call: TRBJ2-1; d_call: TRBD2; cdr3_aa: CASRLAGGSHNEQFF; cdr3_nt: TGTGCCAGCAGACTAGCGGGAGGTAGCCACAATGAGCAGTTCTTC
clone_size: many; v_call: TRBV5-1; j_call: TRBJ1-2; d_call: -; cdr3_aa: CASSSRQAYGYTF; cdr3_nt: TGCGCCAGCAGCTCCCGACAAGCCTATGGCTACACCTTC
clone_size: many; v_call: TRBV30; j_call: TRBJ2-7; d_call: -; cdr3_aa: CAWSAMGLNEQYF; cdr3_nt: TGTGCCTGGAGTGCGATGGGCCTAAACGAGCAGTACTTC
clone_size: many; v_call: TRBV30; j_call: TRBJ2-7; d_call: -; cdr3_aa: CAWSGLSLDEQYF; cdr3_nt: TGTGCCTGGAGTGGTCTCTCGTTGGACGAGCAGTACTTC
clone_size: many; v_call: TRBV5-1; j_call: TRBJ2-2; d_call: -; cdr3_aa: CASSLTSLRIGQAGELFF; cdr3_nt: TGCGCCAGCAGCTTGACGTCTCTCCGTATAGGCCAGGCCGGGGAGCTGTTTTTT
clone_size: few; v_call: TRBV18; j_call: TRBJ2-2; d_call: TRBD1; cdr3_aa: CASSPADREKTGELFF; cdr3_nt: TGTGCCAGCTCACCAGCGGACAGGGAGAAAACCGGGGAGCTGTTTTTT
clone_size: many; v_call: TRBV7-3; j_call: TRBJ2-3; d_call: TRBD2; cdr3_aa: CASSFQAGGTDTQYF; cdr3_nt: TGTGCCAGCAGCTTCCAAGCGGGAGGGACAGATACGCAGTATTTT
clone_size: many; v_call: TRBV7-9; j_call: TRBJ2-3; d_call: -; cdr3_aa: CASSPTTLHTQYF; cdr3_nt: TGTGCCAGCAGCCCCACGACTCTACATACGCAGTATTTT
clone_size: many; v_call: TRBV6-1; j_call: TRBJ2-3; d_call: -; cdr3_aa: CASSEAGYAGRDTQYF; cdr3_nt: TGTGCCAGCAGTGAAGCGGGGTATGCGGGGCGAGATACGCAGTATTTT
clone_size: many; v_call: TRBV28; j_call: TRBJ2-5; d_call: -; cdr3_aa: CASSFSPSHQETQYF; cdr3_nt: TGTGCCAGCAGTTTTAGCCCGAGTCATCAAGAGACCCAGTACTTC
clone_size: -; v_call: TRBV6-5; j_call: TRBJ2-4; d_call: -; cdr3_aa: CASSYSLGENIQYF; cdr3_nt: TGTGCCAGCAGTTACTCATTAGGGGAAAACATTCAGTACTTC
clone_size: many; v_call: TRBV7-3; j_call: TRBJ2-3; d_call: TRBD1; cdr3_aa: CASSRDRVGTQYF; cdr3_nt: TGTGCCAGCAGCCGGGACAGGGTGGGTACGCAGTATTTT
clone_size: -; v_call: TRBV5-1; j_call: TRBJ2-5; d_call: -; cdr3_aa: CASTSGIFEETQYF; cdr3_nt: TGCGCCAGCACCTCAGGAATATTTGAAGAGACCCAGTACTTC
clone_size: many; v_call: TRBV4-1; j_call: TRBJ2-3; d_call: -; cdr3_aa: CASSPTVEGGTDTQYF; cdr3_nt: TGCGCCAGCAGCCCTACCGTGGAGGGCGGCACAGATACGCAGTATTTT
clone_size: many; v_call: TRBV20-1; j_call: TRBJ2-3; d_call: TRBD2; cdr3_aa: CSLTSGSPDTQYF; cdr3_nt: TGCAGCCTTACTAGCGGGAGCCCAGATACGCAGTATTTT
clone_size: many; v_call: TRBV27; j_call: TRBJ2-7; d_call: -; cdr3_aa: CASSSGAREQYF; cdr3_nt: TGTGCCAGCAGTTCCGGGGCCCGGGAGCAGTACTTC
clone_size: few; v_call: TRBV3-1; j_call: TRBJ2-7; d_call: -; cdr3_aa: CASSQVNSHSEQYF; cdr3_nt: TGTGCCAGCAGCCAAGTGAATTCCCACTCGGAGCAGTACTTC
clone_size: -; v_call: TRBV20-1; j_call: TRBJ1-5; d_call: -; cdr3_aa: CSAREGGRKSNQPQHF; cdr3_nt: TGCAGTGCTAGAGAAGGGGGAAGGAAGAGCAATCAGCCCCAGCATTTT
clone_size: -; v_call: TRBV6-1; j_call: TRBJ2-7; d_call: -; cdr3_aa: CASSPRLDSLREQYF; cdr3_nt: TGTGCCAGCAGCCCCCGGTTGGACAGTTTACGAGAGCAGTACTTC
clone_size: few; v_call: TRBV20-1; j_call: TRBJ2-1; d_call: TRBD2; cdr3_aa: CSATSVSGGRYNEQFF; cdr3_nt: TGCAGTGCAACCTCAGTATCCGGGGGGAGGTACAATGAGCAGTTCTTC
clone_size: many; v_call: TRBV20-1; j_call: TRBJ2-7; d_call: TRBD1; cdr3_aa: CSAATGTAYEQYF; cdr3_nt: TGCAGTGCTGCCACAGGGACAGCCTACGAGCAGTACTTC
clone_size: many; v_call: TRBV20-1; j_call: TRBJ2-5; d_call: -; cdr3_aa: CSAKPNQETQYF; cdr3_nt: TGCAGTGCTAAGCCAAACCAAGAGACCCAGTACTTC
clone_size: -; v_call: TRBV7-2; j_call: TRBJ1-6; d_call: TRBD1; cdr3_aa: CASSPQGGPINSPLHF; cdr3_nt: TGTGCCAGCAGCCCGCAGGGGGGACCGATTAATTCACCCCTCCACTTT
clone_size: many; v_call: TRBV27; j_call: TRBJ2-2; d_call: TRBD1; cdr3_aa: CASSLSYQGAAGELFF; cdr3_nt: TGTGCCAGCAGTTTATCGTACCAGGGGGCGGCCGGGGAGCTGTTTTTT
clone_size: many; v_call: TRBV24-1; j_call: TRBJ2-3; d_call: TRBD2; cdr3_aa: CATSVGGSTDTQYF; cdr3_nt: TGTGCCACCAGTGTGGGGGGGAGCACAGATACGCAGTATTTT
clone_size: many; v_call: TRBV7-2; j_call: TRBJ2-3; d_call: -; cdr3_aa: CASSLIGADTQYF; cdr3_nt: TGTGCCAGCAGCTTGATAGGGGCAGATACGCAGTATTTT
clone_size: many; v_call: TRBV10-2; j_call: TRBJ2-1; d_call: TRBD2; cdr3_aa: CASSGARSGRLDNEQFF; cdr3_nt: TGCGCCAGCAGTGGCGCCCGTAGCGGGCGACTTGACAATGAGCAGTTCTTC
clone_size: many; v_call: TRBV20-1; j_call: TRBJ2-7; d_call: TRBD2; cdr3_aa: CSASLAGLNIEQYF; cdr3_nt: TGCAGTGCTAGCTTAGCGGGACTGAATATCGAGCAGTACTTC
clone_size: few; v_call: TRBV7-3; j_call: TRBJ2-7; d_call: -; cdr3_aa: CASSPTQLAYHEQYF; cdr3_nt: TGTGCCAGCAGCCCCACGCAACTAGCATACCACGAGCAGTACTTC
clone_size: -; v_call: TRBV29-1; j_call: TRBJ2-4; d_call: TRBD1; cdr3_aa: CSVEETGTSQYF; cdr3_nt: TGCAGCGTTGAAGAGACAGGGACCAGTCAGTACTTC